A single T cell receptor beta chain is shown here with its context. Antigen unknown. The data stem from a study of cytomegalovirus exposure and HLA in healthy donors. Study-wide points: Certain indistinguishable V segments, among them TRBV6-2 and TRBV6-3, were excluded. Per a later analysis, roughly 17,000 TCR beta sequences showed association with HLA alleles at 0.05 false discovery rate. Researchers counted around 180 TCR beta chains as cytomegalovirus-associated.

The study ran its PCR with 60 Vbeta and 13 Jbeta primers. Only in-frame clones appear in the TCRdb table, and some are missing; sequencing was by immunoSEQ multiplex PCR. The repertoire consists of about 130,000 clones, with approximately 78% occurring once and the leading ten covering approximately 5.6%. The ends lost 5 bases at V and 3 bases at J; junction bases unmatched: 7. CDR1 and CDR2 from the germline V gene are LNHDA and SQIVND (reference sequence). The CDR3 is 16 residues long. V and J are TRBV19 and TRBJ2-3, with 11 bases identical to TRBD2. The origin of this receptor is a middle-aged woman in good health and CMV-seropositive. The sample comprised PBMCs. CDR3 protein: CASSARLAGRTDTQYF. The CDR3 bases are TGTGCCAGTAGTGCCCGACTAGCGGGGAGGACAGATACGCAGTATTTT.